These T cell receptor beta chains were read from a single sample in a study of T-cell memory formation after mild COVID-19. TCRdb itself ran the 5' RACE reads through MiXCR, one entry per CDR3 protein. The sample includes 110,000 to 150,000 distinct CDR3 sequences, under 30% of them seen just once. The source material was PBMCs or a T cell subset sorted from them (not recorded which). The receptor source for this set is an adult woman who had mild COVID-19 (a few samples of this study predate the infection). Cell type and time point are not known. Each CDR3 is given with its conserved first and last residue. The order of the fields is V gene, J gene, clone size, D gene, CDR3 protein, CDR3 DNA. A D gene is named only where the DNA matches it firmly. The size field is filled for only some rows; it gives once, few, many or a size class.

TRBV7-6,TRBJ1-1,few,TRBD1,CASSSGQGVNTEAFF,TGTGCCAGCAGCTCCGGACAGGGGGTGAACACTGAAGCTTTCTTT
TRBV12-3/TRBV12-4,TRBJ2-3,-,-,CASNEQTAGPAIGTDTQYF,TGTGCCAGCAACGAACAGACGGCGGGACCGGCGATAGGAACAGATACGCAGTATTTT
TRBV24-1,TRBJ2-5,-,-,CATSDFPSTLQETQYF,TGTGCCACCAGTGATTTTCCCAGTACCTTACAAGAGACCCAGTACTTC
TRBV12-3/TRBV12-4,TRBJ2-3,few,-,CASSLVVGSPPDTQYF,TGTGCCAGCAGTTTAGTAGTGGGAAGCCCCCCAGATACGCAGTATTTT
TRBV15,TRBJ2-4,once,TRBD1,CATSREDRVKIQYF,TGTGCCACTAGCCGCGAGGACAGGGTGAAGATTCAGTACTTC
TRBV20-1,TRBJ2-5,-,TRBD2,CSARDELESGGQQETQYF,TGCAGTGCTAGAGATGAGCTAGAGAGCGGGGGTCAACAAGAGACCCAGTACTTC
TRBV7-9,TRBJ2-3,many,-,CASSLEADTQYF,TGTGCCAGCAGCTTAGAGGCAGATACGCAGTATTTT
TRBV29-1,TRBJ2-3,-,-,CSVEPGMSTDTQYF,TGCAGCGTTGAGCCGGGGATGAGCACAGATACGCAGTATTTT
TRBV6-2/TRBV6-3,TRBJ2-7,few,TRBD2,CASSYSLAGGAPYEQYF,TGTGCCAGCAGTTACTCACTAGCGGGAGGCGCTCCCTACGAGCAGTACTTC
TRBV19,TRBJ1-6,many,TRBD1,CASTLGQGGSPLHF,TGTGCCAGTACTTTGGGACAGGGTGGTTCACCCCTCCACTTT
TRBV15,TRBJ2-7,few,-,CATSRTTVVEQYF,TGTGCCACCAGCAGAACCACCGTAGTCGAGCAGTACTTC
TRBV12-3/TRBV12-4,TRBJ1-5,-,-,CARSSSNQPQHF,TGTGCCAGAAGTTCTAGCAATCAGCCCCAGCATTTT
TRBV5-1,TRBJ2-7,-,TRBD1,CASSLGRGLEQYF,TGCGCCAGCAGCTTGGGCAGGGGGTTGGAGCAGTACTTC
TRBV5-4,TRBJ1-1,-,TRBD1,CASSLGGTGRAFF,TGTGCCAGCAGCTTGGGCGGGACAGGCCGAGCTTTCTTT
TRBV6-2/TRBV6-3,TRBJ2-5,-,-,CASRSAQETQYF,TGTGCCAGCAGGTCAGCACAAGAGACCCAGTACTTC
TRBV29-1,TRBJ1-4,-,-,CSVEGLGNEKLFF,TGCAGCGTTGAAGGATTGGGTAATGAAAAACTGTTTTTT
TRBV4-1,TRBJ2-3,-,TRBD1,CASSQAGTGVTDTQYF,TGCGCCAGCAGCCAAGCCGGGACAGGGGTTACAGATACGCAGTATTTT
TRBV27,TRBJ2-5,few,TRBD1,CASSIQGSGTQYF,TGTGCCAGCAGTATACAGGGGTCTGGGACCCAGTACTTC
TRBV27,TRBJ1-2,few,-,CASSPGVHYGYTF,TGTGCCAGCAGCCCCGGGGTGCACTATGGCTACACCTTC
TRBV12-3/TRBV12-4,TRBJ1-4,-,TRBD1,CASTQGGGGEKLFF,TGTGCCAGCACCCAGGGAGGGGGCGGTGAAAAACTGTTTTTT
TRBV12-3/TRBV12-4,TRBJ2-3,-,TRBD1,CASSQGQADTQYF,TGTGCCAGCAGTCAAGGACAGGCAGATACGCAGTATTTT
TRBV29-1,TRBJ1-2,few,TRBD1,CSVEERDRIYGYTF,TGCAGCGTTGAGGAGAGGGACAGGATCTATGGCTACACCTTC
TRBV27,TRBJ2-5,few,TRBD2,CASSSGEGTQYF,TGTGCCAGCAGTTCGGGGGAGGGGACCCAGTACTTC
TRBV30,TRBJ2-3,-,-,CAWSGEPLAADTQYF,TGTGCCTGGAGCGGAGAGCCCTTAGCCGCAGATACGCAGTATTTT
TRBV13,TRBJ2-2,-,-,CASSLALTGELFF,TGTGCCAGCAGCTTAGCCCTCACCGGGGAGCTGTTTTTT
TRBV11-3,TRBJ2-7,-,-,CASSFVTSYYEQYF,TGTGCCAGCAGCTTCGTCACTAGCTACTACGAGCAGTACTTC
TRBV7-9,TRBJ1-4,-,-,CASSLVEEVGEKLFF,TGTGCCAGCAGCTTAGTGGAGGAAGTTGGCGAAAAACTGTTTTTT
TRBV20-1,TRBJ2-1,few,-,CSASRVTYNEQFF,TGCAGTGCTAGCCGGGTCACCTACAATGAGCAGTTCTTC
TRBV29-1,TRBJ2-2,-,TRBD2,CSAFNGLAGPNTGELFF,TGCAGCGCCTTCAACGGACTAGCGGGACCCAACACCGGGGAGCTGTTTTTT
TRBV13,TRBJ1-4,few,TRBD1,CASKGTANEKLFF,TGTGCCAGCAAGGGGACAGCTAATGAAAAACTGTTTTTT
TRBV6-6,TRBJ2-2,-,TRBD2,CASGSSGGDTGELFF,TGTGCCAGCGGGAGCTCGGGGGGAGACACCGGGGAGCTGTTTTTT
TRBV24-1,TRBJ2-5,-,TRBD1,CATRGTGGETQYF,TGTGCCACCAGGGGGACAGGGGGAGAGACCCAGTACTTC
TRBV6-4,TRBJ2-3,many,-,CASSDGEADTQYF,TGTGCCAGCAGTGACGGGGAAGCAGATACGCAGTATTTT
TRBV4-1,TRBJ1-1,few,-,CASSQEAQGNTEAFF,TGCGCCAGCAGCCAAGAGGCGCAGGGGAACACTGAAGCTTTCTTT
TRBV2,TRBJ2-7,-,-,CASSPSAYSYEQYF,TGTGCCAGCAGTCCATCAGCTTACTCCTACGAGCAGTACTTC
TRBV20-1,TRBJ2-4,-,-,CSAREGEGRNIQYF,TGCAGTGCTAGAGAGGGAGAGGGCCGAAACATTCAGTACTTC
TRBV7-3,TRBJ2-2,-,TRBD2,CASSSGLAGGIGELFF,TGTGCCAGCAGCTCGGGACTAGCGGGGGGAATCGGGGAGCTGTTTTTT
TRBV20-1,TRBJ2-1,-,-,CSARDRGNLRSYNEQFF,TGCAGTGCTAGAGATAGAGGGAACTTAAGGTCCTACAATGAGCAGTTCTTC
TRBV25-1,TRBJ2-3,-,TRBD1,CASGDSSGDTQYF,TGTGCCAGCGGGGACAGTTCCGGGGATACGCAGTATTTT
TRBV4-3,TRBJ1-6,few,TRBD1,CASSQDQDRGRSPLHF,TGCGCCAGCAGCCAAGATCAGGACAGGGGGCGATCACCCCTCCACTTT
TRBV4-3,TRBJ2-1,few,-,CASSQDTDNEQFF,TGCGCCAGCAGCCAGGATACAGATAATGAGCAGTTCTTC
TRBV7-9,TRBJ1-2,-,-,CASSTSVDYGYTF,TGTGCCAGCAGCACCAGTGTTGACTATGGCTACACCTTC
TRBV6-5,TRBJ2-1,-,TRBD2,CASCLAGVNYNEQFF,TGTGCCAGCTGCTTAGCGGGAGTTAACTACAATGAGCAGTTCTTC
TRBV4-2,TRBJ1-2,few,-,CASSQDLGGYGYTF,TGTGCCAGCAGCCAAGATTTGGGGGGCTATGGCTACACCTTC
TRBV6-5,TRBJ1-2,-,TRBD1,CASSHRDRGFNGYTF,TGTGCCAGCAGTCACCGGGACAGGGGATTCAATGGCTACACCTTC